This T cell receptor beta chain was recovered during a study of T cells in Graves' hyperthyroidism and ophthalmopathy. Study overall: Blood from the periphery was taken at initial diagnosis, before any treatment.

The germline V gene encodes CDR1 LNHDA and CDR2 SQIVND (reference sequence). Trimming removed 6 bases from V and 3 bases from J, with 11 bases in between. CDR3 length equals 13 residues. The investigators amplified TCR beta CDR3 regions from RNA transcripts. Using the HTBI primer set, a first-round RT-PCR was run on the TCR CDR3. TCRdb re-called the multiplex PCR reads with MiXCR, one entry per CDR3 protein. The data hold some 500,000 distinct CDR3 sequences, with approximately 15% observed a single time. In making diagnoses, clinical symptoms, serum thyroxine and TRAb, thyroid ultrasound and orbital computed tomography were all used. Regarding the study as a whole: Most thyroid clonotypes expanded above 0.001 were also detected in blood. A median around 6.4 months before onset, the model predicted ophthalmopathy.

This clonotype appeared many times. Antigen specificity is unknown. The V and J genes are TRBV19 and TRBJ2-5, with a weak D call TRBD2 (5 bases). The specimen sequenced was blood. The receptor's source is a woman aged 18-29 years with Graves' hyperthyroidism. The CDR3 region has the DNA TGTGCCAGTAGCCCAAGCGGAGAAGAGACCCAGTACTTC. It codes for CASSPSGEETQYF.